This TCR beta chain emerged from a study of T cells in Graves' hyperthyroidism and ophthalmopathy. Overall study results and limits: Most thyroid clonotypes expanded above 0.001 appeared in blood too.

A Clinical Activity Score of at least 3, a NOSPECS grade of at least 4 and a duration under 3 months were recorded in the ophthalmopathy patients. The source of the PBMCs was 9.5 to 10 ml of fresh peripheral blood. This clonotype was seen a few times. Its antigen is undetermined. Amplification of TCR beta CDR3 regions was performed using RNA transcripts as template. TCR CDR3 regions were first amplified by RT-PCR with HTBI primers. TCRdb called the multiplex PCR reads again in MiXCR, with one record for every CDR3 protein. The sample holds approximately 610,000 distinct CDR3 sequences; about 14% are singletons and the top ten take approximately 4.2%. Germline CDR1 LNHNV, CDR2 YYDKDF (reference sequence). The CDR3 is made up of 14 amino acids. Deletions cut 5 bases from V and 3 bases from J, with 12 bases between.

The clonotype was recovered from a woman aged 40 to 50 with Graves' ophthalmopathy. V gene TRBV15 combines with J gene TRBJ2-3, with a tentative D call TRBD1 (6 bases). Material: blood. CDR3 in amino acids: CATSGRRGTDTQYF. CDR3 bases: TGTGCCACCAGCGGGCGTAGGGGGACAGATACGCAGTATTTT.